This T cell receptor beta chain is from a study of blood T cell repertoires in COVID-19. Background on the study: There were acute and convalescent COVID-19 samples, and they came from the United States, Italy and Spain. Sample material is recorded as cDNA or gDNA derived from T cells, B-cell-depleted T cells, or PBMCs.

As originally analysed: Researchers report that nucleated cell counts were estimated from reference gene primer amplification. The table came from immunoSEQ multiplex PCR; TCRdb's copy has only in-frame clones and leaves some out. That table supplies the V and J calls and clone size; D and trimming were determined from the DNA. The sample includes 130,000 or so clones, 75% to 90% of them seen just once. V was pared by 3 bases and J by 4 bases, with 6 bases between. The germline V gene has CDR1 GTSNPN and CDR2 SVGIG (reference sequence). CDR3 length: 11 residues. The chain joins TRBV30 to TRBJ1-1; D is possibly TRBD1 (6 bases). Sequenced material: peripheral blood. The receptor comes from a man aged 50-59 years with active or convalescent COVID-19. The CDR3 loop reads CAWRQGTEAFF. The CDR3 DNA follows: TGTGCCTGGAGACAGGGCACTGAAGCTTTCTTT.